Following are 10 T cell receptor beta chains from one sample sequenced in a study of T cell repertoires in cytomegalovirus infection. TCRdb re-called the reads with MiXCR, one entry per CDR3 protein. The table records 200,000 to 250,000 distinct CDR3 sequences, over 9% of them present only once. Input material: PBMCs. The receptor set was obtained from a human donor in good health (CMV status not recorded). Some clones in this sample may be carry-over from other donors' samples.

This clonotype was found many times. The chain recombines TRBV7-3 with TRBJ2-3; 7 positions agree with TRBD2. This CDR3 region has 16 residues. Germline V gene sequence: CDR1 SGHTA, CDR2 FQGTGA. The ends lost 2 bases at V and 1 base at J; junction bases unmatched: 6. CDR3 sequence reads: CASSLGSLAGTDTQYF. Written as DNA, the CDR3 is TGTGCCAGCAGCTTAGGGTCCCTAGCGGGCACAGATACGCAGTATTTT. Drawing the rest from reference TRBV7-3 and TRBJ2-3, the complete variable domain is GAGVSQTPSNKVTEKGKYVELRCDPISGHTALYWYRQSLGQGPEFLIYFQGTGAADDSGLPNDRFFAVRPEGSVSTLKIQRTERGDSAVYLCASSLGSLAGTDTQYFGPGTRLTVL.

At least ten counts were recorded for this clonotype. The genes are TRBV5-1 and TRBJ2-2; D may be TRBD1 (6 bases). The CDR3 is 15 amino acids. The V end lost 4 bases, the J end lost 5 bases, and 15 bases lay between the germline ends. CDR1 is SGHRS, CDR2 YFSETQ, per germline. CDR3 DNA: TGCGCCAGCAGCCTACGCGAGGGGGATACCGGGGAGCTGTTTTTT. Protein sequence: CASSLREGDTGELFF. The full variable domain, its missing parts supplied by reference TRBV5-1 and TRBJ2-2, is KAGVTQTPRYLIKTRGQQVTLSCSPISGHRSVSWYQQTPGQGLQFLFEYFSETQRNKGNFPGRFSGRQFSNSRSEMNVSTLELGDSALYLCASSLREGDTGELFFGEGSRLTVL.

This clonotype was recorded at least ten times. This chain links TRBV7-2 with TRBJ1-2, with 7 bases aligning to TRBD1. Trimming took 4 bases from V and 5 from J; bases not matched to a gene: 7. CDR3 length: 14 amino acids. Germline-derived CDR1 and CDR2 are SGHTA and FQGNSA. CDR3 sequence: CASSYQQGNYGYTF. The CDR3 region has the DNA TGTGCCAGCAGCTACCAACAGGGGAATTATGGCTACACCTTC.

This clonotype has ten or more counts. CDR3 in amino acids: CASSSSGAGGSNEQFF. DNA of the CDR3: TGTGCCAGCAGCTCCTCCGGGGCGGGAGGATCCAATGAGCAGTTCTTC. The rearrangement links TRBV7-9 to TRBJ2-1; 8 positions match TRBD2. This CDR3 has 16 residues. The germline V gene encodes CDR1 SEHNR and CDR2 FQNEAQ (reference sequence). The J segment lost 6 bases and the V segment lost 4 bases, leaving 11 bases of the junction unmatched.

Many counts were recorded for this clonotype. The chain uses TRBV10-3 and TRBJ2-3; 8 positions agree with TRBD2. CDR1 ENHRY and CDR2 SYGVKD come from the germline V gene. The length of the CDR3 is 16 residues. V lost 8 bases and J lost 0; bases outside the gene matches: 10. This CDR3 is CAISEVGRASTDTQYF. CDR3 bases: TGTGCCATCTCCGAGGTCGGGAGGGCTAGCACAGATACGCAGTATTTT.

This clonotype was observed many times. This rearrangement joins TRBV7-2 to TRBJ2-3; 9 bases align to TRBD1. CDR3 length equals 16 residues. V shed 5 bases, J shed 2 bases, and the junction held 8 bases outside the gene matches. Germline CDR1 and CDR2: SGHTA and FQGNSA. This CDR3 reads CASSRTGGLVTDTQYF. For the CDR3, the DNA is TGTGCCAGCAGCAGAACAGGGGGCTTGGTCACAGATACGCAGTATTTT.

The chain uses TRBV20-1 and TRBJ2-1, with D possibly matching TRBD1 (6 bases). The CDR3 consists of 14 residues. The germline gives CDR1 DFQATT, CDR2 SNEGSKA (reference sequence). Trimming stripped 1 base from V and 3 bases from J, with 10 bases between. CDR3 bases: TGCAGTGCTAGAGCGGACAGAGACTACAATGAGCAGTTCTTC. Protein sequence: CSARADRDYNEQFF.

This clonotype was picked up many times. The chain joins TRBV7-2 to TRBJ2-3; D perhaps matches TRBD2 (5 bases). The CDR3 contains 14 residues. Trimming removed 2 bases at V and 5 bases at J, with 11 bases between. Germline CDR1 and CDR2: SGHTA and FQGNSA. The CDR3 is CASSLSSRVDTQYF. The CDR3 nucleotides read TGTGCCAGCAGCTTAAGTTCGAGGGTAGATACGCAGTATTTT.

This clonotype was recorded a few times. V gene TRBV7-9 combines with J gene TRBJ1-1; no firm D call. The CDR3 runs to 16 residues. From germline, CDR1 is SEHNR and CDR2 FQNEAQ (reference sequence). V gave up 2 bases and J gave up 1 base, with 14 bases separating them. CDR3 residues: CASSLRLLNSNTEAFF. The CDR3 DNA reads TGTGCCAGCAGCTTACGCCTTTTAAATTCGAACACTGAAGCTTTCTTT.

This clonotype was detected only a few times. This chain connects TRBV14 to TRBJ2-2; perhaps TRBD1 as D (5 bases). The CDR3 extends over 14 amino acids. The V end lost 8 bases, the J end lost 0 bases, and 10 bases lay between the germline ends. The germline V gene encodes CDR1 SGHDN and CDR2 FVKESK. The CDR3 sequence is CASRQTSNTGELFF. CDR3 DNA sequence: TGTGCCAGCCGACAGACCTCGAACACCGGGGAGCTGTTTTTT. Full variable domain (outside the CDR3, taken from reference TRBV14 and TRBJ2-2): EAGVTQFPSHSVIEKGQTVTLRCDPISGHDNLYWYRRVMGKEIKFLLHFVKESKQDESGMPNNRFLAERTGGTYSTLKVQPAELEDSGVYFCASRQTSNTGELFFGEGSRLTVL.